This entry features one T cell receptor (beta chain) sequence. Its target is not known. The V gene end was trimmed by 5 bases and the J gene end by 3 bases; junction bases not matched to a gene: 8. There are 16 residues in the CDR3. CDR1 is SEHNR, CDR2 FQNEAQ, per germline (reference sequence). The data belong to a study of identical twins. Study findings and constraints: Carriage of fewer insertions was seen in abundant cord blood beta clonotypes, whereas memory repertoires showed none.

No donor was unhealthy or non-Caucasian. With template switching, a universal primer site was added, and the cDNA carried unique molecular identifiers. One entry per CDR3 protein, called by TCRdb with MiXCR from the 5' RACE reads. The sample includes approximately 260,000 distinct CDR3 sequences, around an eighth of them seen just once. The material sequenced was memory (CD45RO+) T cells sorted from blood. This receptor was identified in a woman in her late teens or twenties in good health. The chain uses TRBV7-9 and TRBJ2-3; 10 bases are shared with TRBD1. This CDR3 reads CASSPQGTGATDTQYF. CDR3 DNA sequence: TGTGCCAGCAGCCCACAAGGGACAGGGGCAACAGATACGCAGTATTTT. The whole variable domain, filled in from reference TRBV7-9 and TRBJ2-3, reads DTGVSQNPRHKITKRGQNVTFRCDPISEHNRLYWYRQTLGQGPEFLTYFQNEAQLEKSRLLSDRFSAERPKGSFSTLEIQRTEQGDSAMYLCASSPQGTGATDTQYFGPGTRLTVL.